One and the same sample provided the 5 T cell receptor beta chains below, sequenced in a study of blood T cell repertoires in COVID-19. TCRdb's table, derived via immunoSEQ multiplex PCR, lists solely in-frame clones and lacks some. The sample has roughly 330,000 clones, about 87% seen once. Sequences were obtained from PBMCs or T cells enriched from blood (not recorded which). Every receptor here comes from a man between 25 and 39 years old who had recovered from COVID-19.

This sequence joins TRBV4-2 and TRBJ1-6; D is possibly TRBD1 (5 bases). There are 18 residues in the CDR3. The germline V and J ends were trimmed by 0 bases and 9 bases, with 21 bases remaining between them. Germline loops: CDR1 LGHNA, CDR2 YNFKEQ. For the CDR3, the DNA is TGTGCCAGCAGCCAAGATTGGGCGGGACCCGGGGGGAGTTCACCCCTCCACTTT. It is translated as CASSQDWAGPGGSSPLHF.

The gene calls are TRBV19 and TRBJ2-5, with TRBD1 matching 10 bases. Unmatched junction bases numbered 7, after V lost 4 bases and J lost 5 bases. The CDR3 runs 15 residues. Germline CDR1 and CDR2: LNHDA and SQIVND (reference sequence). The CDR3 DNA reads TGTGCCAGTAGTACGGGACAGGGGCGGCGGGAGACCCAGTACTTC. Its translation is CASSTGQGRRETQYF.

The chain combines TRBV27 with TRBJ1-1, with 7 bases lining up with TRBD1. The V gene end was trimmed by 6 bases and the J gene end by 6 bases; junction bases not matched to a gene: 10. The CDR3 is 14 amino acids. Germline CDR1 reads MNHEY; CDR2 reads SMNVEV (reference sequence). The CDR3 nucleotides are TGTGCCAGCAGGGAGACAGGGCGATTCCCTGAAGCTTTCTTT. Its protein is CASRETGRFPEAFF.

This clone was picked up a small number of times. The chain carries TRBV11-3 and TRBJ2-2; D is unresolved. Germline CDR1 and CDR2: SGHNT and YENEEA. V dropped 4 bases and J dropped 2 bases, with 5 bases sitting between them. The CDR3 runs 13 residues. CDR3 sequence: CASSWLNTGELFF. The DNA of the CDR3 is TGTGCCAGCAGCTGGCTCAACACCGGGGAGCTGTTTTTT.

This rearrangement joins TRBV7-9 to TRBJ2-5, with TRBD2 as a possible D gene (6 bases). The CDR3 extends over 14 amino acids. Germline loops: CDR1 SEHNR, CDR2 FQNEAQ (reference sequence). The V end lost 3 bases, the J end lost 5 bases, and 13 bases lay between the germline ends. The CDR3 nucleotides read TGTGCCAGCAGCTTCCGGCGGGACGTGGAGACCCAGTACTTC. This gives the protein CASSFRRDVETQYF.